A selection of T cell receptor beta chains follows, all from one sample in a study of cytomegalovirus exposure and HLA in healthy donors. The table came from immunoSEQ multiplex PCR; TCRdb's copy has only in-frame clones and leaves some out. The sample lists about 120,000 clones; about 66% were seen once. Specimen: PBMCs. These TCRs come from a man aged 30 to 39 in good health and CMV-seropositive. Both conserved end residues are part of each CDR3. Fields, in order: V gene, D gene, CDR3 length, clone size, J gene, CDR3 DNA, CDR3 protein. The D gene is left open where the match is weak. Clone size, where shown, is once, few, many, or a class for clones that have expanded.

>TRBV9|NA|14|NA|TRBJ2-3
TGTGCCAGCAGCGCACAGGGTGCCACAGATACGCAGTATTTT
CASSAQGATDTQYF
>TRBV29-1|NA|13|NA|TRBJ1-2
TGCAGCGCCCAATGGGGGTTAGGGGGTGGCTACACCTTC
CSAQWGLGGGYTF
>TRBV29-1|NA|14|NA|TRBJ2-7
TGCAGCGTTGGGATGGCGGACTCCGGCTACGAGCAGTACTTC
CSVGMADSGYEQYF
>TRBV19|TRBD1|14|NA|TRBJ1-2
TGTGCCAGTAGTAAAACAGGGGATTTGTATGGCTACACCTTC
CASSKTGDLYGYTF
>TRBV11-2|NA|12|NA|TRBJ1-1
TGTGCCAGCAGCTTAGGGGCAGGGGAAGCTTTCTTT
CASSLGAGEAFF
>TRBV9|TRBD2|14|NA|TRBJ2-7
TGTGCCAGCAGCGTTACTAGCGGGAGCCACGAGCAGTACTTC
CASSVTSGSHEQYF
>TRBV19|NA|15|once|TRBJ2-5
TGTGCCAGTAGTATGGGCGTAGGGGACCAAGAGACCCAGTACTTC
CASSMGVGDQETQYF
>TRBV7-8|TRBD2|16|NA|TRBJ2-7
TGTGCCAGCAGCCCCACGACCGGGACTAGATACTACGAGCAGTACTTC
CASSPTTGTRYYEQYF
>TRBV11-2|TRBD1|17|once|TRBJ2-1
TGTGCCAGCAGCTTGGGGGACAGGGAAATTTTCTACAATGAGCAGTTCTTC
CASSLGDREIFYNEQFF
>TRBV9|NA|15|NA|TRBJ1-5
TGTGCCAGCAGCTTGACTAGCGAGCGCACAGATACGCAGCATTTT
CASSLTSERTDTQHF
>TRBV7-8|NA|16|NA|TRBJ2-3
TGTGCCAGCAGCTTAGTGGGGGGGGCCAGCACAGATACGCAGTATTTT
CASSLVGGASTDTQYF
>TRBV7-7|TRBD1|15|few|TRBJ2-5
TGTGCTAGCAGCTACGGGACAGGACCCCAAGAGACCCAGTACTTC
CASSYGTGPQETQYF
>TRBV4-1|NA|13|few|TRBJ1-2
TGCGCCAGCAAGATGCAGGGGAACTATGGCTACACCTTC
CASKMQGNYGYTF
>TRBV18|NA|14|NA|TRBJ2-2
TGTGCCAGCTCACCAATCCTAAACACCGGGGAGCTGTTTTTT
CASSPILNTGELFF
>TRBV25-1|NA|16|NA|TRBJ2-5
TGTGCCAGCGAGGAGACTACAGGGCCCGTTAGAGAGACCCAGTACTTC
CASEETTGPVRETQYF
>TRBV6-1|NA|12|NA|TRBJ2-7
TGTGCCAGCAGTGAACAGATTTACGAGCAGTACTTC
CASSEQIYEQYF
>TRBV25-1|NA|12|NA|TRBJ1-1
TGTGCCAGCAGGGGGCCGTACACTGAAGCTTTCTTT
CASRGPYTEAFF
>TRBV7-9|NA|14|NA|TRBJ1-2
TGTGCCAGCAAGTCTACAGGCCCTTTCCGGGGCTACACCTTC
CASKSTGPFRGYTF
>TRBV2|NA|14|NA|TRBJ1-1
TGTGCCAGCAGTGAGGGATCAGGGTACACTGAAGCTTTCTTT
CASSEGSGYTEAFF
>TRBV5-6|TRBD1|14|NA|TRBJ2-7
TGTGCCAGCAGCTGGGGACAGGGGTCATTACATCAGTACTTC
CASSWGQGSLHQYF
>TRBV11-3|NA|13|NA|TRBJ2-1
TGCCCCGCGGCCTTGAGCTCCTACAATGAGCAGTTCTTC
CPAALSSYNEQFF
>TRBV18|TRBD1|15|NA|TRBJ2-5
TGTGCCAGCTCCCCCGGGACAGGGGTCGAAGAGACCCAGTACTTC
CASSPGTGVEETQYF
>TRBV7-9|TRBD2|17|few|TRBJ2-5
TGTGCCAGCAGCGCCGGTTCCGGACTAGCGGGGCAAGAGACCCAGTACTTC
CASSAGSGLAGQETQYF
>TRBV15|NA|13|NA|TRBJ2-5
TGTGCCACCACTCCAGCGCCTCCCGGGACCCAGTACTTC
CATTPAPPGTQYF
>TRBV6-1|TRBD2|15|NA|TRBJ2-7
TGTGCCAGCAGTGTAACTAGCGGGAGTGGGAACGAGCAGTACTTC
CASSVTSGSGNEQYF
>TRBV4-1|TRBD2|15|NA|TRBJ2-3
TGCGCCAGCAGCCAATCGGCGGGAGTCCCAGATACGCAGTATTTT
CASSQSAGVPDTQYF
>TRBV19|NA|18|NA|TRBJ1-5
TGTGCCAGTAGTATAGATAGGCAGCAGGGACATAGCAATCAGCCCCAGCATTTT
CASSIDRQQGHSNQPQHF
>TRBV19|NA|14|few|TRBJ2-3
TGTGCCAGTGGGCAGGGGCCGAACACAGATACGCAGTATTTT
CASGQGPNTDTQYF
>TRBV2|NA|14|NA|TRBJ2-7
TGTGCCACCACCCAAGCGGCCCCTTCGGGCGAGCAGTACTTC
CATTQAAPSGEQYF